This TCR beta chain originates from a study of molecular identifiers for immune sequencing clone quantification. Points from the study as a whole: Under 1% of molecules in naive cells, but over 98% of effector molecules, belonged to clones above 20 RNA copies.

Methods described previously were used for bulk TCR libraries, and listed TCR primers were applied. TCRdb redid the calling of the PCR reads with MiXCR, one entry per CDR3 protein. The table has under 650,000 distinct CDR3 sequences, approximately 20% seen once. This clonotype was seen repeatedly, ten times or more. Antigen specificity is unknown. Germline V lookup: CDR1 KGHSH, CDR2 LQKENI. The CDR3 sequence is 14 residues long. V dropped 3 bases and J dropped 5 bases, with 14 bases sitting between them. V usage is TRBV18 and J usage is TRBJ2-7; D gene uncertain. The receptor's source is a human donor in good health. Some libraries in this study had Jurkat cell RNA spiked in. The sample consisted of naive CD8+ T cells from blood, with Jurkat cell RNA spiked in. Subset noted: FACS-sorted CD8+CD4-CCR7+CD45RA+ naive T cells. The CDR3 DNA reads TGTGCCAGCTCACCGCCCGGGTCTCGGGACGAGCAGTACTTC. It is translated as CASSPPGSRDEQYF.